A single sample gave rise to the 27 T cell receptor beta chains below, sequenced in a study of T cell responses to AZD1222 COVID-19 vaccine. Here immunoSEQ multiplex PCR was the method, and the copy in TCRdb shows in-frame clones only, minus some. The sample consists of about 150,000 clones, less than 95% of them appearing once. Sequencing was performed on peripheral blood, taken on day 0 of AZD1222 vaccination. The receptors come from an adult in good health.

The chain combines TRBV10-2 with TRBJ1-5; a weak D match, TRBD1 (6 bases). CDR1 is WSHSY, CDR2 SAAADI, per germline. The V gene lost 8 bases and the J gene lost 7 bases, with 18 bases spanning the gap. The CDR3 has 14 residues. The CDR3 nucleotides read TGCGCCAGCGCGACGGGGACACGGGAACAGCCCCAGCATTTT. Its translation is CASATGTREQPQHF.

This clone was picked up one time. This sequence joins TRBV11-2 and TRBJ1-6; unclear D gene. The ends were cut back, 4 bases at V and 9 bases at J, with 13 bases in the middle. Germline V gene data show CDR1 as SGHAT and CDR2 as FQNNGV. The CDR3 totals 14 residues. In nucleotides, the CDR3 is TGTGCCAGCAGCTCAACCGGACCTAGTTCACCCCTCCACTTT. This encodes CASSSTGPSSPLHF.

This rearrangement joins TRBV5-4 to TRBJ1-6, with TRBD1 matching 9 bases. V dropped 3 bases and J dropped 8; count of bases not matched to a gene: 6. From germline, CDR1 is SGHNT and CDR2 YYREEE (reference sequence). The CDR3 covers 15 residues. The CDR3 coding sequence is TGTGCCAGCAGCTCCCCCGGACAGGGGTATTCACCCCTCCACTTT. It is translated as CASSSPGQGYSPLHF. The whole variable domain, remainder taken from reference TRBV5-4 and TRBJ1-6, is ETGVTQSPTHLIKTRGQQVTLRCSSQSGHNTVSWYQQALGQGPQFIFQYYREEENGRGNFPPRFSGLQFPNYSSELNVNALELDDSALYLCASSSPGQGYSPLHFGNGTRLTVT.

The chain carries TRBV13 and TRBJ2-2; possibly TRBD1 or TRBD2 for D (5 bases each). Germline values: CDR1 PRHDT, CDR2 FYEKMQ (reference sequence). The CDR3 spans 18 residues. Deletions cut 5 bases from V and 6 bases from J, with 25 bases between. The CDR3 is CASSRYLTGTPVPGELFF. The CDR3, as DNA: TGTGCCAGCAGCCGATACTTGACCGGGACCCCGGTGCCCGGGGAGCTGTTTTTT.

The chain uses TRBV3-1 (or the pseudogene TRBV3-2) and TRBJ2-7, with D tentatively TRBD2 (6 bases). The V and J ends lost 0 bases and 4 bases respectively, with 16 bases between them. The germline V gene has CDR1 LGHDT and CDR2 YNNKEL (reference sequence). The CDR3 has 16 amino acids. CDR3 coding DNA: TGTGCCAGCAGCCAAGAGTCGGGCAGGGAGGAGTACGAGCAGTACTTC. Residues: CASSQESGREEYEQYF.

The V gene is TRBV6-2 or TRBV6-3, the J gene TRBJ2-3; 14 nucleotides line up with TRBD2. CDR3 length: 19 residues. Germline trimming cut 7 bases from V and 3 bases from J; bases unmatched to any gene: 15. The germline V gene has CDR1 MNHEY and CDR2 SVGEGT. The CDR3 protein is CASTPVWTSGGLVTDTQYF. CDR3 in DNA: TGTGCCAGCACCCCAGTCTGGACTAGCGGGGGGTTGGTAACAGATACGCAGTATTTT.

The chain joins TRBV3-1 (or the pseudogene TRBV3-2) to TRBJ1-2, with unresolved D. Germline V lookup: CDR1 LGHDT, CDR2 YNNKEL (reference sequence). This CDR3 spans 15 amino acids. The V end lost 5 bases, the J end lost 2 bases, and 15 bases lay between the germline ends. DNA for the CDR3: TGTGCCAGCAGCTCTGACGGGCGTCCCAACTATGGCTACACCTTC. Its translation is CASSSDGRPNYGYTF.

The chain recombines TRBV7-2 with TRBJ1-2, with TRBD1 matching over 7 bases. The ends lost 5 bases at V and 7 bases at J; junction bases unmatched: 13. Germline lookup yields CDR1 SGHTA and CDR2 FQGNSA. This CDR3 region has 15 residues. CDR3 nucleotide sequence: TGTGCCAGCAGCCTTTTCGGGACAGCGGTTGGTGGCTACACCTTC. Amino acid sequence: CASSLFGTAVGGYTF.

The V call is TRBV19, the J call TRBJ1-1; D is possibly TRBD1 (5 bases). Germline values: CDR1 LNHDA, CDR2 SQIVND (reference sequence). The CDR3 runs to 14 residues. With 7 bases removed from V and 1 base from J, the gap between germline ends came to 13 bases. The CDR3 region is CASKGGASNTEAFF. In DNA form, the CDR3 reads TGTGCCAGTAAAGGAGGGGCCTCGAACACTGAAGCTTTCTTT.

The chain employs TRBV4-2 and TRBJ1-2; 8 bases agree with TRBD1. Trimming took 2 bases from V and 8 from J; bases not matched to a gene: 7. This CDR3 comprises 14 residues. Germline V gene lookup returns CDR1 LGHNA and CDR2 YNFKEQ. This chain's CDR3 is CASSQPGQGWGYTF. The CDR3 DNA follows: TGTGCCAGCAGCCAACCCGGACAGGGATGGGGCTACACCTTC.

This chain connects TRBV12-5 to TRBJ1-1, with D maybe TRBD1 (5 bases). The CDR3 has 13 amino acids. The V end was cut by 7 bases, the J end by 0 bases, with 9 bases between. The germline gives CDR1 LGHNT, CDR2 FRNRAP. The DNA of the CDR3 is TGTGCTAGTGCCCTGGGGGTGAACACTGAAGCTTTCTTT. Encoded protein: CASALGVNTEAFF.

V and J are TRBV13 and TRBJ1-1, with 10 bases aligning to TRBD1. V lost 5 bases to trimming and J lost 5 bases; unmatched junction nucleotides: 5. Germline V lookup: CDR1 PRHDT, CDR2 FYEKMQ (reference sequence). CDR3 size: 14 residues. As DNA, the CDR3 is TGTGCCAGCAGCCCGACAGGGGGCTGGACTGAAGCTTTCTTT. It codes for CASSPTGGWTEAFF.

CDR3 DNA sequence: TGTGCCAGCAGGTGGCACGAGCAGTACTTC. It is translated as CASRWHEQYF. The chain carries TRBV12-1 and TRBJ2-7; the D call of TRBD1 is as the table states it, not checked on the DNA. TRBV12-1 is an annotated pseudogene. The CDR3 runs to 10 residues.

This chain connects TRBV18 to TRBJ1-5; TRBD1 aligns across 8 bases. In germline, CDR1 is KGHSH, CDR2 LQKENI. The CDR3 consists of 16 residues. J gave up 2 bases and V 3 bases, and 6 bases lay outside the gene matches. Here the CDR3 reads CASSPQGAMGNQPQHF. CDR3 DNA: TGTGCCAGCTCACCTCAGGGGGCGATGGGCAATCAGCCCCAGCATTTT. Combining the CDR3 with reference TRBV18 and TRBJ1-5 gives the whole variable domain NAGVMQNPRHLVRRRGQEARLRCSPMKGHSHVYWYRQLPEEGLKFMVYLQKENIIDESGMPKERFSAEFPKEGPSILRIQQVVRGDSAAYFCASSPQGAMGNQPQHFGDGTRLSIL.

V gene TRBV19 combines with J gene TRBJ1-6, with D uncertain. V was cut by 5 bases and J by 5 bases, with 10 bases left in between. Per germline, CDR1 LNHDA and CDR2 SQIVND (reference sequence). CDR3 size: 14 residues. The CDR3 region is CASSRQPDNSPLHF. The CDR3 DNA follows: TGTGCCAGTAGTCGGCAGCCGGATAATTCACCCCTCCACTTT. The entire variable domain, with the rest obtained from reference TRBV19 and TRBJ1-6, is as follows: DGGITQSPKYLFRKEGQNVTLSCEQNLNHDAMYWYRQDPGQGLRLIYYSQIVNDFQKGDIAEGYSVSREKKESFPLTVTSAQKNPTAFYLCASSRQPDNSPLHFGNGTRLTVT.

This chain joins TRBV4-3 and TRBJ2-1; no definite D call. The germline V and J ends were trimmed by 0 bases and 2 bases, with 8 bases remaining between them. Germline V gives CDR1 LGHNA, CDR2 YSLEER. CDR3 size: 15 residues. The CDR3: CASSQDTAAYNEQFF. CDR3 nucleotides: TGCGCCAGCAGCCAAGATACAGCAGCCTACAATGAGCAGTTCTTC.

Here the CDR3 DNA reads TGTGCCAGCAGCCAAGATCGAGGGGTCGCGGCAGGCCTTATCTATGGCTACACCTTC. Protein sequence: CASSQDRGVAAGLIYGYTF. The chain uses TRBV3-1 (or the pseudogene TRBV3-2) and TRBJ1-2; D might be TRBD1 (5 bases). V dropped 0 bases and J dropped 4 bases, with 24 bases sitting between them. Germline V CDR1 and CDR2: LGHDT, YNNKEL (reference sequence). The CDR3 runs to 19 residues.

This sequence joins TRBV7-8 and TRBJ2-3; D may match TRBD1 or TRBD2 (6 bases each). This CDR3 is built from 15 residues. Germline assignment: CDR1 SGHVS and CDR2 FQNEAQ. The germline V and J ends were trimmed by 2 bases and 0 bases, with 9 bases remaining between them. CDR3 sequence: CASSLQGTSTDTQYF. The CDR3 nucleotides are TGTGCCAGCAGCTTACAGGGGACTAGCACAGATACGCAGTATTTT.

The chain combines TRBV21-1 with TRBJ1-4; TRBD1 is the table's D call and was not checked against the DNA. TRBV21-1 is a documented pseudogene. This CDR3 region has 20 residues. DNA for the CDR3: TGTGCCAGCAGCAAATCGGGTGGGGGACAGGGAATTCCAACTAATGAAAAACTGTTTTTT. Its protein is CASSKSGGGQGIPTNEKLFF.

The chain employs TRBV5-4 and TRBJ1-2; 8 positions agree with TRBD1. The CDR3 extends over 15 amino acids. After removal of 4 bases from V and 8 bases from J, the junction contained 13 bases not matched to a gene. Germline CDR1 is SGHNT and CDR2 is YYREEE (reference sequence). The CDR3 is CASSEPLGQGAGYTF. The CDR3 DNA reads TGTGCCAGCAGCGAACCACTTGGACAGGGAGCCGGCTACACCTTC.

CDR3 sequence reads: CASSPVKEETQYF. CDR3 sequence (DNA): TGTGCCAGCTCACCTGTGAAGGAAGAGACCCAGTACTTC. This chain uses TRBV18 with TRBJ2-5; no clear D. Germline-derived CDR1 and CDR2 are KGHSH and LQKENI. Deletions cut 3 bases from V and 3 bases from J, with 8 bases between. The CDR3 contains 13 residues.

The rearrangement links TRBV7-2 to TRBJ2-7, with unresolved D. The CDR3 runs to 13 residues. In germline, CDR1 is SGHTA, CDR2 FQGNSA. Deletions cut 1 base from V and 5 bases from J, with 9 bases between. The CDR3 protein is CASSLVPSDEQYF. For the CDR3, the DNA is TGTGCCAGCAGCTTAGTCCCTAGTGACGAGCAGTACTTC. The entire variable domain, with the rest obtained from reference TRBV7-2 and TRBJ2-7, is as follows: GAGVSQSPSNKVTEKGKDVELRCDPISGHTALYWYRQSLGQGLEFLIYFQGNSAPDKSGLPSDRFSAERTGGSVSTLTIQRTQQEDSAVYLCASSLVPSDEQYFGPGTRLTVT.

This chain links TRBV9 with TRBJ2-1; tentative D call: TRBD1 (6 bases). The CDR3 contains 15 residues. With 4 bases removed from V and 2 bases from J, the gap between germline ends came to 13 bases. The V gene's germline CDR1 is SGDLS and CDR2 YYNGEE. The CDR3 bases are TGTGCCAGCAGCCCCACAGGGTCTCCCTACAATGAGCAGTTCTTC. This encodes CASSPTGSPYNEQFF.

This clone has ten or more counts. The gene calls are TRBV9 and TRBJ1-1; no clear D gene. Trimming left V 5 bases short and J 0 bases short, with 11 bases between. The length of the CDR3 is 14 residues. The germline CDR1 and CDR2 sequences are SGDLS and YYNGEE. CDR3 protein: CASSTDGMNTEAFF. The CDR3 coding sequence is TGTGCCAGCAGTACCGACGGAATGAACACTGAAGCTTTCTTT.

J is TRBJ2-5 and V is TRBV5-6, with D tentatively TRBD2 (6 bases). CDR1 is SGHDT, CDR2 YYEEEE, per germline. The CDR3 extends over 13 amino acids. The V and J ends lost 5 bases and 4 bases respectively, with 12 bases between them. In DNA, the CDR3 is TGTGCCAGCAGGCGCTGGGGGGTAGAGACCCAGTACTTC. The encoded protein is CASRRWGVETQYF.

This chain links TRBV7-9 with TRBJ1-4, with D possibly matching TRBD1 (6 bases). V lost 1 base to trimming and J lost 8 bases, with 11 bases between them. CDR1 is SEHNR, CDR2 FQNEAQ, per germline (reference sequence). The CDR3 contains 14 residues. Written as DNA, the CDR3 is TGTGCCAGCAGCTTAGGGGGGCGCGGAGAAAAACTGTTTTTT. Translating it yields CASSLGGRGEKLFF.

This clone has a handful of counts. The gene calls are TRBV27 and TRBJ2-2; D may correspond to TRBD1 or TRBD2 (6 bases each). V was cut by 0 bases and J by 5 bases, with 19 bases left in between. This CDR3 spans 18 amino acids. Germline values: CDR1 MNHEY, CDR2 SMNVEV (reference sequence). This chain's CDR3 is CASSLSRPGGSRTGELFF. The DNA of the CDR3 is TGTGCCAGCAGTTTATCGCGGCCCGGGGGCAGTAGGACCGGGGAGCTGTTTTTT.